This TCR beta chain was recovered during a study of cytomegalovirus exposure and HLA in healthy donors. Overall study context: Across around 400 genotyped donors, about 81% landed in the Caucasian-associated ancestry cluster. Study-wide results and caveats: Presence/absence analyses treated sequencing depth as roughly uniform across donors. Being productive about 87% or about 30% of the time was typical of most TCR beta V segments in an earlier analysis.

This PCR relied on a set of 60 Vbeta primers and 13 Jbeta primers. Sequencing was performed with immunoSEQ multiplex PCR; in TCRdb, only in-frame clones are kept and a portion is missing. The profile shows some 150,000 clones, roughly 77% of them singletons. Looked up from germline, CDR1 is MNHNS and CDR2 is SASEGT. This CDR3 contains 14 residues. V lost 5 bases and J lost 5; bases outside the gene matches: 6. This clone was found once. Its antigen is as yet unknown. The sequencing sample was made of PBMCs. The chain couples TRBV6-1 to TRBJ2-1; 7 bases fit TRBD2. This clonotype was obtained from a human donor in good health. The CDR3 sequence is CASSSRLADNEQFF. The CDR3 DNA is TGTGCCAGCAGTTCACGACTAGCCGACAATGAGCAGTTCTTC.